These 20 T cell receptor beta chains share one sample of origin, sequenced in a study of T-cell memory formation after mild COVID-19. One entry per CDR3 protein, called by TCRdb with MiXCR from the 5' RACE reads. Found here are hundreds of thousands of distinct CDR3 sequences, approximately 21% of them singletons; the top ten hold approximately 8%. Sequencing was carried out using PBMCs or a T cell subset sorted from them (not recorded which). These receptors were obtained from an adult woman who had mild COVID-19 (a few samples of this study predate the infection). Cell type and time point are not known.

This clonotype has a handful of counts. A junction boundary mismatches the germline segment, possibly from a read error. CDR3 sequence reads: CASRQATGADTEAFF. CDR3 coding DNA: TGTGCCAGCAGACAAGCGACAGGGGCGGACACTGAAGCTTTCTTT. This rearrangement joins TRBV4-2 to TRBJ1-1, with 8 nucleotides matching TRBD1. The V gene's germline CDR1 is LGHNA and CDR2 YNFKEQ. The CDR3 spans 15 residues.

The chain employs TRBV7-6 and TRBJ1-4; D might be TRBD1 (6 bases). There are 16 residues in the CDR3. Germline V gives CDR1 SGHVS, CDR2 FNYEAQ. V lost 6 bases and J 3 bases, leaving 17 bases between the germline ends. The CDR3 spells CASRDSRGKANEKLFF. CDR3 bases: TGTGCCAGCAGGGACAGTAGAGGGAAGGCTAATGAAAAACTGTTTTTT.

This clonotype has only a few counts. CDR3 coding DNA: TGCAGTGCCCAGAGATCTACCGGGACCGGGGAGCTGTTTTTT. This codes for CSAQRSTGTGELFF. The chain has TRBV20-1 and TRBJ2-2; no clear D. This CDR3 has 14 amino acids. V was clipped by 6 bases and J by 5 bases, with 16 bases between them. In germline, CDR1 is DFQATT, CDR2 SNEGSKA (reference sequence).

This chain links TRBV20-1 with TRBJ2-4, with D hard to call. This CDR3 contains 12 residues. The germline gives CDR1 DFQATT, CDR2 SNEGSKA (reference sequence). V gave up 6 bases and J gave up 4 bases, with 10 bases separating them. CDR3 DNA sequence: TGCAGTGCGGATCCATTTAAAAACATTCAGTACTTC. Encoded protein: CSADPFKNIQYF.

A few counts support this clonotype. This chain connects TRBV12-3 or TRBV12-4 to TRBJ2-7; D gene ambiguous. This CDR3 has 14 residues. The V end lost 1 base, the J end lost 2 bases, and 9 bases lay between the germline ends. The CDR3, as DNA: TGTGCCAGCAGTTTAGTGGCTCCTGCCTACGAGCAGTACTTC. Translation: CASSLVAPAYEQYF.

In this sample, this clonotype turned up a few times. This sequence joins TRBV24-1 and TRBJ2-1; 7 bases are a match to TRBD2. Per germline, CDR1 KGHDR and CDR2 SFDVKD. Trimming at V came to 5 bases and at J to 12 bases, leaving 6 bases not matched to a gene. The CDR3 extends over 12 amino acids. CDR3 residues: CATSVEASGQFF. The CDR3 DNA sequence: TGTGCCACCAGTGTCGAGGCTAGCGGGCAGTTCTTC.

The rearrangement uses TRBV12-3 or TRBV12-4 and TRBJ2-7; D ambiguous. This CDR3 has 13 residues. Trimming stripped 2 bases from V and 3 bases from J, with 8 bases between. This CDR3 reads CASSLLPSYEQYF. The CDR3 DNA sequence: TGTGCCAGCAGTTTATTGCCCAGCTACGAGCAGTACTTC.

This clonotype was observed a few times. This chain connects TRBV9 to TRBJ2-1, with D hard to call. The CDR3 loop spans 14 amino acids. Germline V gene data show CDR1 as SGDLS and CDR2 as YYNGEE. V dropped 4 bases and J dropped 3 bases, with 11 bases sitting between them. The CDR3 DNA reads as TGTGCCAGCAGCCCCGAGGACGGCTACAATGAGCAGTTCTTC. This encodes CASSPEDGYNEQFF.

The chain uses TRBV12-3 or TRBV12-4 and TRBJ1-1; 10 nucleotides match TRBD1. Trimming cost V 3 bases and J 6 bases; bases outside gene matches: 4. CDR3 length: 14 residues. The CDR3 region is CASSFGTGVSEAFF. CDR3 DNA: TGTGCCAGCAGTTTCGGGACAGGGGTATCTGAAGCTTTCTTT.

A few counts support this clonotype. This rearrangement joins TRBV6-5 to TRBJ1-1; D possibly corresponds to TRBD1 (5 bases). Trimming left V 2 bases short and J 1 base short, with 11 bases between. Germline V gene lookup returns CDR1 MNHEY and CDR2 SVGAGI. This CDR3 contains 15 residues. This CDR3 reads CASSYLGRRNTEAFF. DNA of the CDR3: TGTGCCAGCAGTTACCTGGGACGGAGGAACACTGAAGCTTTCTTT.

This clonotype was seen only a few times. The chain is built from TRBV4-3 and TRBJ2-1; no clear D gene. This CDR3 is 13 amino acids long. Trimming took 0 bases from V and 8 from J, leaving 8 bases between them. Germline V gives CDR1 LGHNA, CDR2 YSLEER. The CDR3 DNA sequence: TGCGCCAGCAGCCAAGATTTGCCCGATGAGCAGTTCTTC. This gives the protein CASSQDLPDEQFF.

This chain joins TRBV7-9 and TRBJ1-2; maybe TRBD1 (5 bases). The CDR3 runs to 13 residues. V was clipped by 5 bases and J by 5 bases, with 12 bases between them. The germline V gene has CDR1 SEHNR and CDR2 FQNEAQ (reference sequence). The CDR3 spells CASSPGVGYGYTF. In nucleotides, the CDR3 is TGTGCCAGCAGCCCGGGGGTTGGGTATGGCTACACCTTC.

A few counts support this clonotype. The chain employs TRBV4-1 and TRBJ2-2; a possible D gene is TRBD1 (5 bases). The CDR3 loop spans 15 amino acids. Germline CDR1 and CDR2: MGHRA and YSYEKL. V gave up 3 bases and J gave up 5 bases, with 13 bases separating them. This CDR3 is CASSQAGPRTGELFF. The CDR3 nucleotides read TGCGCCAGCAGCCAGGCAGGGCCTCGGACCGGGGAGCTGTTTTTT.

The chain has TRBV20-1 and TRBJ1-3; D remains ambiguous. Germline V lookup: CDR1 DFQATT, CDR2 SNEGSKA (reference sequence). The CDR3 runs to 14 residues. V lost 1 base to trimming and J lost 7 bases, with 14 bases between them. The DNA for the CDR3 is TGCAGTGCTAGAGCCCTCGTATACACGAACACCATATATTTT. This sequence encodes CSARALVYTNTIYF.

The CDR3 nucleotides read TGCGCCAGCAGCCGATTGGGTTCTAGCGGGGGGCCGGATACGCAGTATTTT. Translated, it gives CASSRLGSSGGPDTQYF. The chain recombines TRBV5-1 with TRBJ2-3; 11 nucleotides agree with TRBD2. The CDR3 has 17 amino acids. With V trimmed by 4 bases and J by 6 bases, 13 bases remained unmatched. CDR1 is SGHRS and CDR2 is YFSETQ in the germline V gene.

Only a few counts were recorded for this clonotype. The V and J genes are TRBV7-9 and TRBJ1-1; 9 bases map to TRBD1. Germline CDR1 reads SEHNR; CDR2 reads FQNEAQ (reference sequence). J was trimmed by 10 bases and V by 6 bases; bases with no gene match: 12. The CDR3 contains 14 residues. The chain's CDR3 is CASSHRDRAIGAFF. As DNA, the CDR3 is TGTGCCAGCAGTCACCGGGACAGGGCAATCGGAGCTTTCTTT.

There are many counts of this clonotype. The chain joins TRBV12-3 or TRBV12-4 to TRBJ2-5; D gene unclear. This CDR3 spans 12 amino acids. The ends were cut back, 6 bases at V and 0 bases at J, with 5 bases in the middle. CDR3 amino acids: CASSRYQETQYF. For the CDR3, the DNA is TGTGCCAGCAGCCGCTACCAAGAGACCCAGTACTTC.

The rearrangement uses TRBV20-1 and TRBJ1-6; D ambiguous. The CDR3 length is 15 residues. CDR1 is DFQATT and CDR2 is SNEGSKA in the germline V gene (reference sequence). The germline V and J ends were trimmed by 3 bases and 7 bases, with 16 bases remaining between them. CDR3 sequence: CSARGQATENSPLHF. Written as DNA, the CDR3 is TGCAGTGCTAGGGGCCAGGCCACAGAGAATTCACCCCTCCACTTT.

This clonotype was detected only a few times. The chain uses TRBV20-1 and TRBJ1-1; D is ambiguous. The CDR3 covers 11 residues. Trimming removed 7 bases at V and 1 base at J, with 7 bases between. From germline, CDR1 is DFQATT and CDR2 SNEGSKA (reference sequence). The CDR3 protein is CSGEENTEAFF. The CDR3 DNA reads TGCAGTGGGGAGGAGAACACTGAAGCTTTCTTT.

There are a few counts of this clonotype. This chain connects TRBV7-2 to TRBJ2-2; D remains unclear. The germline V gene encodes CDR1 SGHTA and CDR2 FQGNSA. The CDR3 totals 13 residues. V was pared by 7 bases and J by 0 bases, with 6 bases between. CDR3 protein: CASTPANTGELFF. CDR3 nucleotide sequence: TGTGCCAGCACCCCAGCGAACACCGGGGAGCTGTTTTTT.